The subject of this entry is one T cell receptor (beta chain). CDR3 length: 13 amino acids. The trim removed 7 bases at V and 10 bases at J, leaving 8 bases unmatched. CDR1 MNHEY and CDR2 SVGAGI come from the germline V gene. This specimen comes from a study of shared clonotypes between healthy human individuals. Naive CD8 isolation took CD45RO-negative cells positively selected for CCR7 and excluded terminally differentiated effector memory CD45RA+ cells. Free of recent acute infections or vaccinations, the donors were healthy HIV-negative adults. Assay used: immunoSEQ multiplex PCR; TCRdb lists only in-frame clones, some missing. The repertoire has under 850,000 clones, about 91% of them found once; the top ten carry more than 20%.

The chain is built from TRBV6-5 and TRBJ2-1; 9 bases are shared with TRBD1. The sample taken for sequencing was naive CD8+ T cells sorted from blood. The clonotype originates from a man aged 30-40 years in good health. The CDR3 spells CASTPGQGVEQFF. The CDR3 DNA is TGTGCCAGCACCCCGGGACAGGGCGTAGAGCAGTTCTTC.